This paragraph reports one TCR beta chain. This entry belongs to a study of blood T cells in healthy people across ages. Together with a sample-barcoded 5' primer, a J-beta primer mix was included in a second PCR lasting about 7 to 11 cycles. TCRdb reanalysed the 5' RACE reads using MiXCR and keeps one entry per CDR3 protein. The data hold some 860,000 distinct CDR3 sequences, with roughly three fifths observed a single time. The clonotype originates from a man aged 35 to 55 in good health. Sequencing input: blood.

CDR3: CSAAGGESNQPQHF. CDR3 coding DNA: TGCAGCGCGGCGGGGGGGGAAAGCAATCAGCCCCAGCATTTT. The gene calls are TRBV29-1 and TRBJ1-5, with D possibly matching TRBD1 (5 bases). Trimming cost V 7 bases and J 1 base, with 14 bases left between them. Germline assignment: CDR1 SQVTM and CDR2 ANQGSEA. The CDR3 length is 14 residues.